This passage covers 21 T cell receptor beta chains from one sample sequenced in a study of OX40 agonist ivuxolimab in advanced cancers. TCRdb's table, derived via immunoSEQ multiplex PCR, lists solely in-frame clones and lacks some. The data contain thousands of clones, approximately 59% of them seen just once; the ten biggest clones take up more than 45%. This sample comprised CD4+ or CD8+ T cells sorted from blood, obtained in a trial of the OX40 agonist ivuxolimab. Source of these receptors: an adult with an advanced solid tumor such as melanoma, head and neck, liver or kidney cancer.

This clone was counted only a few times. This chain joins TRBV7-9 and TRBJ1-1; D is ambiguous. Germline assignment: CDR1 SEHNR and CDR2 FQNEAQ (reference sequence). The CDR3 runs to 13 residues. Trimming took off 3 bases at V and 4 bases at J, with 9 bases between the two ends. The CDR3 region has the DNA TGTGCCAGCAGCTTGAGCCAGCGCACTGAAGCTTTCTTT. Protein sequence: CASSLSQRTEAFF. Together with reference TRBV7-9 and TRBJ1-1, the CDR3 gives the full variable domain: DTGVSQNPRHKITKRGQNVTFRCDPISEHNRLYWYRQTLGQGPEFLTYFQNEAQLEKSRLLSDRFSAERPKGSFSTLEIQRTEQGDSAMYLCASSLSQRTEAFFGQGTRLTVV.

The V call is TRBV15, the J call TRBJ1-2, with 9 bases that match TRBD1. Germline V gives CDR1 LNHNV, CDR2 YYDKDF (reference sequence). This CDR3 spans 14 amino acids. The J segment lost 7 bases and the V segment lost 4 bases, leaving 7 bases of the junction unmatched. Here the CDR3 DNA reads TGTGCCACCAGCACTACACAGGGGGCGCTTGGCTACACCTTC. Its protein is CATSTTQGALGYTF.

The chain links TRBV6-1 to TRBJ1-1, with 8 bases matching TRBD1. The CDR3 runs 15 residues. Germline V gene data show CDR1 as MNHNS and CDR2 as SASEGT. V trimming: 5 bases; J trimming: 0 bases; junction bases outside the gene matches: 5. CDR3 residues: CASSPRQGLNTEAFF. For the CDR3, the DNA is TGTGCCAGCAGTCCTCGACAGGGGTTGAACACTGAAGCTTTCTTT.

The rearrangement uses TRBV11-2 and TRBJ2-1, with 9 nucleotides matching TRBD2. The J segment lost 2 bases and the V segment lost 4 bases, leaving 15 bases of the junction unmatched. The CDR3 spans 19 residues. Germline CDR1 SGHAT, CDR2 FQNNGV. CDR3 region: CASSYRTMREGHPYNEQFF. CDR3 nucleotides: TGTGCCAGCAGCTACCGGACTATGCGGGAGGGCCACCCCTACAATGAGCAGTTCTTC.

This clone has a single count. The chain uses TRBV9 and TRBJ2-1; 10 bases agree with TRBD2. CDR3 length equals 15 residues. Germline CDR1 and CDR2: SGDLS and YYNGEE. The V segment lost 0 bases and the J segment 7 bases; nucleotides outside the gene matches: 4. CDR3 protein: CASSVGLAGGNEQFF. CDR3 in DNA: TGTGCCAGCAGCGTAGGACTAGCGGGTGGTAATGAGCAGTTCTTC.

The chain couples TRBV14 to TRBJ2-1; 11 nucleotides line up with TRBD2. The CDR3 has 18 amino acids. The germline V gene has CDR1 SGHDN and CDR2 FVKESK. Trimming removed 0 bases from V and 6 bases from J; junction bases left unmatched: 10. The CDR3, as DNA: TGTGCCAGCAGCCAAGAGCCGGTAGCGGGAGGGCCTTTCAATGAGCAGTTCTTC. Its protein is CASSQEPVAGGPFNEQFF.

The chain couples TRBV4-3 to TRBJ2-7, with D unclear. The V gene lost 0 bases and the J gene lost 7 bases, with 13 bases spanning the gap. CDR3 length: 14 residues. Germline CDR1 is LGHNA and CDR2 is YSLEER. CDR3 nucleotide sequence: TGCGCCAGCAGCCAAGATCTCCAAGGCTGGGAGCAGTACTTC. The encoded protein is CASSQDLQGWEQYF.

V gene TRBV15 combines with J gene TRBJ1-2; D call uncertain. This CDR3 contains 16 residues. Germline CDR1 is LNHNV and CDR2 is YYDKDF (reference sequence). V was shortened by 0 bases and J by 4 bases, with 15 bases between the two germline ends. The CDR3 sequence is CATSRDLPPPGYGYTF. The CDR3 nucleotides are TGTGCCACCAGCAGAGATCTCCCCCCGCCCGGCTATGGCTACACCTTC.

The V and J genes are TRBV27 and TRBJ2-1, with D uncertain. This CDR3 spans 14 amino acids. Germline-derived CDR1 and CDR2 are MNHEY and SMNVEV (reference sequence). Deletions cut 4 bases from V and 7 bases from J, with 14 bases between. Written as DNA, the CDR3 is TGTGCCAGCAGTTCTGGAGTACTGGGAAATGAGCAGTTCTTC. Protein product: CASSSGVLGNEQFF.

This chain links TRBV7-9 with TRBJ2-7, with D possibly matching TRBD2 (6 bases). The V gene lost 5 bases and the J gene lost 2 bases, with 19 bases spanning the gap. Germline V gives CDR1 SEHNR, CDR2 FQNEAQ (reference sequence). The CDR3 is made up of 16 amino acids. CDR3 nucleotide sequence: TGTGCCAGCAGCGGTCACCGGGACTTCGAGGCCTACGAGCAGTACTTC. Protein: CASSGHRDFEAYEQYF. The variable domain in full, with the rest retrieved from reference TRBV7-9 and TRBJ2-7, is DTGVSQNPRHKITKRGQNVTFRCDPISEHNRLYWYRQTLGQGPEFLTYFQNEAQLEKSRLLSDRFSAERPKGSFSTLEIQRTEQGDSAMYLCASSGHRDFEAYEQYFGPGTRLTVT.

The chain carries TRBV2 and TRBJ2-7, with unresolved D. Per the germline V gene, CDR1 is SNHLY and CDR2 is FYNNEI. The CDR3 is 12 amino acids. V shed 7 bases and J shed 3 bases, with 10 bases lying between them. The CDR3 nucleotides are TGTGCCAGCATGGAGCCACGCTACGAGCAGTACTTC. This gives the protein CASMEPRYEQYF.

The V and J genes are TRBV11-2 and TRBJ2-7; D is ambiguous. The CDR3 is 13 amino acids. V lost 3 bases and J lost 5, with 11 bases in between. CDR1 and CDR2 (germline): SGHAT, FQNNGV. CDR3 DNA: TGTGCCAGCAGCTTTACCCTGGACCACGAGCAGTACTTC. It translates to CASSFTLDHEQYF.

This clone has just a few counts. This chain connects TRBV9 to TRBJ1-2, with D maybe TRBD1 (5 bases). Germline assignment: CDR1 SGDLS and CDR2 YYNGEE. With 4 bases removed from V and 4 bases from J, the gap between germline ends came to 14 bases. This CDR3 is built from 14 residues. The CDR3 coding sequence is TGTGCCAGCAGCCCTAATGACAGCGGCTATGGCTACACCTTC. Residues: CASSPNDSGYGYTF. Full variable domain (outside the CDR3, taken from reference TRBV9 and TRBJ1-2): DSGVTQTPKHLITATGQRVTLRCSPRSGDLSVYWYQQSLDQGLQFLIQYYNGEERAKGNILERFSAQQFPDLHSELNLSSLELGDSALYFCASSPNDSGYGYTFGSGTRLTVV.

By sample share, this clone is medium-sized. This sequence joins TRBV2 and TRBJ2-7; D unresolved. V was pared by 6 bases and J by 0 bases, with 9 bases between. The length of the CDR3 is 13 residues. Germline CDR1 is SNHLY and CDR2 is FYNNEI. The CDR3: CASRDGSSYEQYF. Written as DNA, the CDR3 is TGTGCCAGCAGGGATGGCTCCTCCTACGAGCAGTACTTC.

The chain carries TRBV27 and TRBJ2-5, with D perhaps matching TRBD2 (5 bases). The closer fit of TRBJ2-7 to the DNA end suggests the J call may be wrong. CDR1 is MNHEY, CDR2 SMNVEV, per germline (reference sequence). The CDR3 extends over 15 amino acids. DNA of the CDR3: TGTGCCAGCACAAGTAGCGTTCAATTTCCCTACGAGCAGTACTTC. It codes for CASTSSVQFPYEQYF.

V gene TRBV21-1 combines with J gene TRBJ1-5. TRBV21-1 constitutes a pseudogene. This CDR3 region has 15 residues. The CDR3 is CASSKANPKNQPQHF. CDR3 nucleotide sequence: TGTGCCAGCAGCAAAGCCAACCCGAAGAATCAGCCCCAGCATTTT.

The V gene is TRBV7-9, the J gene TRBJ2-7, with TRBD2 matching over 11 bases. After removal of 3 bases from V and 5 bases from J, the junction contained 6 bases not matched to a gene. The CDR3 spans 15 residues. CDR1 and CDR2 from the germline V gene are SEHNR and FQNEAQ (reference sequence). As DNA, the CDR3 is TGTGCCAGCAGCTTCCCGACTAGCGGGACGGACGAGCAGTACTTC. The encoded protein is CASSFPTSGTDEQYF. The full variable domain, its missing parts supplied by reference TRBV7-9 and TRBJ2-7, is DTGVSQNPRHKITKRGQNVTFRCDPISEHNRLYWYRQTLGQGPEFLTYFQNEAQLEKSRLLSDRFSAERPKGSFSTLEIQRTEQGDSAMYLCASSFPTSGTDEQYFGPGTRLTVT.

This clone is medium-sized (0.01 to 0.1%) in the sample. The V gene is TRBV2, the J gene TRBJ1-2; possible D gene TRBD1, 5 bases. Germline values: CDR1 SNHLY, CDR2 FYNNEI. Trimming stripped 4 bases from V and 4 bases from J, with 10 bases between. The CDR3 loop spans 13 amino acids. CDR3 loop: CASSGTGFYGYTF. CDR3 coding DNA: TGTGCCAGCAGTGGAACAGGATTCTATGGCTACACCTTC.

This clone was detected only a few times. This chain links TRBV28 with TRBJ1-2; D may be TRBD1 (6 bases). The CDR3 is made up of 15 amino acids. Deletions cut 6 bases from V and 8 bases from J, with 22 bases between. Germline CDR1 MDHEN, CDR2 SYDVKM. The CDR3 bases are TGTGCCAGCAGCCAAGCCCCGGGACAAATTGAGGGCTACACCTTC. Translation gives CASSQAPGQIEGYTF.

This clone is deemed medium-sized. This chain connects TRBV28 to TRBJ1-2, with 11 nucleotides matching TRBD1. Trimming took 1 base from V and 6 from J; bases not matched to a gene: 10. Germline CDR1 MDHEN, CDR2 SYDVKM. CDR3 length equals 17 residues. The CDR3 DNA follows: TGTGCCAGCAGTTTATTTGGGACAGGGGGTAGTCAGGATGGCTACACCTTC. This codes for CASSLFGTGGSQDGYTF.

The chain uses TRBV7-8 and TRBJ1-2; D is perhaps TRBD1 (5 bases). Germline V lookup: CDR1 SGHVS, CDR2 FQNEAQ. V gave up 1 base and J gave up 4 bases, with 10 bases separating them. CDR3 size: 14 residues. For the CDR3, the DNA is TGTGCCAGCAGCTTAGAATTCGGGGCCTATGGCTACACCTTC. This sequence encodes CASSLEFGAYGYTF.